The T cell receptor beta chain described here comes from a study of T cells in Graves' hyperthyroidism and ophthalmopathy. Study details: Upon initial diagnosis and before any treatment, peripheral blood was collected.

This clonotype was counted at least ten times. The CDR3 regions of TCR beta were amplified from RNA transcripts. HTBI primers were the set used in a first-round RT-PCR of the TCR CDR3. TCRdb redid the calling of the multiplex PCR reads with MiXCR, one entry per CDR3 protein. The sample holds about 250,000 distinct CDR3 sequences, approximately 23% seen once. The CDR3 spans 13 residues. CDR1 and CDR2 (germline): SGDLS, YYNGEE. With 0 bases removed from V and 2 bases from J, the gap between germline ends came to 6 bases. The sequenced material came from blood. The TCR comes from a woman in her 40s with Graves' ophthalmopathy. The V gene is TRBV9, the J gene TRBJ2-7; D uncertain. Here the CDR3 reads CASSVVPAYEQYF. The CDR3 region has the DNA TGTGCCAGCAGCGTAGTTCCCGCCTACGAGCAGTACTTC.